This is a list of T cell receptor beta chains from one sample in a study of beta chain features in type 1 diabetes. The method was immunoSEQ multiplex PCR; TCRdb's version includes in-frame clones alone and lacks a portion of them. The top ten clones hold approximately 0.087% of a sample with hundreds of thousands of clones, roughly a sixth of them seen once. Sequencing used naive CD4+ T cells from blood. Every receptor here comes from a man between 18 and 29 years old in good health. Each CDR3 is given with its conserved first and last residue. The D gene is left open where the match is weak. Size values are once, few and many counts, or a class for expanded clones, and some rows have none.

TRBV28,TRBD1,TRBJ2-4,few,16,TGTGCCAGCAGGACAGGGGGGCGCTCGGCCAAAAACATTCAGTACTTC,CASRTGGRSAKNIQYF
TRBV7-2,NA,TRBJ1-2,NA,14,TGTGCCAGCAGCGCGTCGGGGGGAACCTATGGCTACACCTTC,CASSASGGTYGYTF
TRBV15,TRBD1,TRBJ1-1,NA,14,TGTGCCACCAGCAGAGACCGAGGACAGGGTGAAGCTTTCTTT,CATSRDRGQGEAFF
TRBV9,TRBD2,TRBJ2-7,NA,16,TGTGCCAGCAGCGTAGGCTCGACTAGCGGGATCTACGAGCAGTACTTC,CASSVGSTSGIYEQYF
TRBV19,TRBD1,TRBJ1-1,NA,14,TGTGCCAGTAGCCCAAACCGGGACAGGGTCGAAGCTTTCTTT,CASSPNRDRVEAFF
TRBV4-3,NA,TRBJ2-5,NA,16,TGCGCCAGCAGCCCTGCTCCGGGGGCGCCGGAAGAGACCCAGTACTTC,CASSPAPGAPEETQYF
TRBV28,NA,TRBJ2-7,NA,12,TGTGCCAGCAGTCGAGAACGTGGGTGGCAGTACTTC,CASSRERGWQYF
TRBV9,NA,TRBJ1-2,NA,16,TGTGCCAGCAGCGTAGGGGACTCCCCGCGGGGATATGGCTACACCTTC,CASSVGDSPRGYGYTF
TRBV5-4,NA,TRBJ2-1,NA,16,TGTGCCAGCAGATTAGGTCAGGGTGTCTCCTACAATGAGCAGTTCTTC,CASRLGQGVSYNEQFF
TRBV7-2,NA,TRBJ2-3,few,17,TGTGCCAGCAGCCCTGTGCCGGGGGGCCTTATCACAGATACGCAGTATTTT,CASSPVPGGLITDTQYF
TRBV30,NA,TRBJ2-5,NA,16,TGTGCCTGGACGCCGGGAGACTGGGGACAACAAGAGACCCAGTACTTC,CAWTPGDWGQQETQYF
TRBV18,NA,TRBJ1-1,few,15,TGTGCCAGCTCCCCCGCAGGGGTCCCGAACACTGAAGCTTTCTTT,CASSPAGVPNTEAFF
TRBV7-8,NA,TRBJ1-1,NA,15,TGTGCCAGCAGCCCCCTGGCCCCCGGTCCCACTGAAGCTTTCTTT,CASSPLAPGPTEAFF
TRBV7-2,TRBD1,TRBJ2-7,NA,17,TGTGCCAGCAGCTTAGTCACAGGGGGGAAGAGCTCCTACGAGCAGTACTTC,CASSLVTGGKSSYEQYF
TRBV6-5,NA,TRBJ2-2,NA,14,TGTGCCAGCACGGTTGGGACATTCACCGGGGAGCTGTTTTTT,CASTVGTFTGELFF
TRBV6-5,NA,TRBJ2-7,NA,12,TGTGCCAGCAGAACGGGCCCGGTTTTGCAGTACTTC,CASRTGPVLQYF
TRBV7-6,NA,TRBJ2-3,NA,14,TGTGCCAGCAGCTTGCCAGGGGTCGCAGATACGCAGTATTTT,CASSLPGVADTQYF